Listed below are T cell receptor beta chains from one sample, sequenced in a study of OX40 agonist ivuxolimab in advanced cancers. The assay was immunoSEQ multiplex PCR, and TCRdb's table has in-frame clones only and misses some. Of 67,000 or so clones in the sample, about 85% were seen once. The sample here was CD4+ or CD8+ T cells sorted from blood, taken in a trial of the OX40 agonist ivuxolimab. All receptors derive from an adult with an advanced solid tumor such as melanoma, head and neck, liver or kidney cancer. Both conserved end residues are part of each CDR3. Fields, in order: D gene, V gene, clone size, J gene, CDR3 protein, CDR3 DNA. D genes are given only for firm matches. The size entry is marked missing in some rows and otherwise reads once, few, many or a size class.

TRBD1	TRBV7-9	.	TRBJ1-5	CASSPAGTGGQPQHF	TGTGCCAGCAGCCCGGCCGGGACAGGGGGTCAGCCCCAGCATTTT
TRBD1	TRBV29-1	.	TRBJ2-7	CSVRQGSSYEQYF	TGCAGCGTCCGACAGGGGTCCTCCTACGAGCAGTACTTC
.	TRBV27	.	TRBJ2-5	CASSRETQYF	TGTGCCAGCTCTCGGGAGACCCAGTACTTC
.	TRBV6-5	.	TRBJ2-7	CASGNFGVSYEQYF	TGTGCCAGCGGGAATTTCGGCGTATCCTACGAGCAGTACTTC
TRBD2	TRBV2	.	TRBJ2-5	CASTRTSEGTQYF	TGTGCCAGCACCCGGACTAGCGAGGGGACCCAGTACTTC
.	TRBV21-1	once	TRBJ1-1	CAAWDRNTEAFF	TGTGCCGCGTGGGACAGGAACACTGAAGCTTTCTTT
.	TRBV30	.	TRBJ1-2	CAWSVWRGADGYTF	TGTGCCTGGAGTGTATGGCGGGGGGCAGACGGCTACACCTTC
TRBD1	TRBV13	.	TRBJ2-7	CASSLWVGQGLPYEQYF	TGTGCCAGCAGCTTGTGGGTGGGACAGGGGCTCCCCTACGAGCAGTACTTC
.	TRBV14	.	TRBJ2-2	CASSPLGNTGELFF	TGTGCCAGCAGCCCCCTAGGGAACACCGGGGAGCTGTTTTTT
.	TRBV7-2	.	TRBJ1-1	CASSLGPQGTVNTEAFF	TGTGCCAGCAGCTTAGGACCCCAGGGGACGGTGAACACTGAAGCTTTCTTT
TRBD2	TRBV5-5	.	TRBJ2-1	CASSLVREGNEQFF	TGTGCCAGCAGCTTGGTGCGGGAGGGAAATGAGCAGTTCTTC
.	TRBV29-1	.	TRBJ2-7	CSVRWGDSYEQYF	TGCAGCGTTAGGTGGGGGGACTCCTACGAGCAGTACTTC
TRBD1	TRBV28	.	TRBJ2-4	CASSLSGQGGTKNIQYF	TGTGCCAGCAGTTTATCCGGACAGGGGGGGACCAAAAACATTCAGTACTTC
.	TRBV5-6	.	TRBJ1-5	CASSLEAGTYQPQHF	TGTGCCAGCAGCTTGGAAGCGGGCACCTATCAGCCCCAGCATTTT